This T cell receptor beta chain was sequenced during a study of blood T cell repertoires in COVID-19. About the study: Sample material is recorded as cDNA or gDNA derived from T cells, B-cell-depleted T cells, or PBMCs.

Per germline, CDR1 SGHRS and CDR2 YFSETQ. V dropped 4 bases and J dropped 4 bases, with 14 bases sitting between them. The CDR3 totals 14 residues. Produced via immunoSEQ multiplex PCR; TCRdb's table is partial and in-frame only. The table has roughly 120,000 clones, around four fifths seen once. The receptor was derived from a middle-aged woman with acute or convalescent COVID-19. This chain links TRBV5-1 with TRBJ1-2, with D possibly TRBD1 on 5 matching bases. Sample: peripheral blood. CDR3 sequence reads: CASSPVVGGYGYTF. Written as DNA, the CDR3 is TGCGCCAGCAGCCCGGTCGTGGGGGGCTATGGCTACACCTTC.